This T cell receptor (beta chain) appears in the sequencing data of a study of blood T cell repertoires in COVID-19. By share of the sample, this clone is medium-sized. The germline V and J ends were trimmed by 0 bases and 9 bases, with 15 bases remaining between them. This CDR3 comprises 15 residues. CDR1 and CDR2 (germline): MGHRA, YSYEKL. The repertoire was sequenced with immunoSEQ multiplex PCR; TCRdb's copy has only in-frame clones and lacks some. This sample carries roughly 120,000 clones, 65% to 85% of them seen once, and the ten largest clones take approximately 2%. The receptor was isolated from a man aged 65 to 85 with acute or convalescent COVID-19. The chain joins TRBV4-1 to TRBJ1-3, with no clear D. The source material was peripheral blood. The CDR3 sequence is CASSQDEGARGTIYF. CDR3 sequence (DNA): TGCGCCAGCAGCCAAGATGAGGGAGCACGCGGCACCATATATTTT.